This T cell receptor (beta chain) comes out of a study of T cell repertoires in cytomegalovirus infection. Study at large: From public TCR beta signatures came an indication of both CMV infection and matching HLA type. Study-wide results and caveats: People with CMV and the relevant HLA were identified by cumulative public TCR beta family frequency.

This clonotype was recorded at least ten times. Its target is not known. The germline V gene encodes CDR1 SGHTA and CDR2 FQGNSA. The CDR3 is 14 residues long. Trimming removed 5 bases from V and 5 bases from J, with 16 bases in between. MiXCR was run by TCRdb on the reads, yielding one entry per CDR3 protein. The table records under 350,000 distinct CDR3 sequences, roughly a tenth of them present only once. The specimen sequenced was PBMCs. The source is a human donor in good health (CMV status not recorded). Some clones in this sample may be carry-over from other donors' samples. V is TRBV7-2 and J is TRBJ2-7; D is undetermined. CDR3 bases: TGTGCCAGCAGCACCCTAGTAGACGTAAACGAGCAGTACTTC. This encodes CASSTLVDVNEQYF.